The following is a TCR beta chain sequence with its context. This clonotype was seen repeatedly, ten times or more. Its antigen is not yet known. There are no base qualities to consult, and no much larger clone falls within one base. These data belong to a study of T cells after yellow fever vaccination (dated by TCRdb to between 2018 and 2020). About the study as a whole: The SMART-Seq v4 Ultra Low Input RNA kit was used to prepare libraries from fractions with low cell numbers. To track T-cell clones before and after primary and booster YFV17D yellow fever vaccination, bulk TCR alpha and beta repertoires were sequenced longitudinally. Two healthy male donors, one aged 18 to 30 and one aged 30 to 40 years, made up the cohort. Bulk PBMC replicates and cell subsets were isolated from blood drawn at multiple timepoints before and after both primary and secondary immunization. Broader findings and caveats from the paper: A small fraction of clonotypes showed up in both the CD4 and CD8 compartments, probably as a result of convergent recombination. Because only a couple of donors were included in the study, the extent to which the findings can be generalized is limited. Computational filtering was required because FACS-sorted repertoires could contain abundant contaminating clonotypes from the bulk population. Most clones expanded after primary vaccination were re-detected after the booster (around 96% of CD4 and around 88% of CD8), suggesting broad memory maintenance. The secondary T-cell response was weaker than the primary response but faster, peaking on day 5 instead of day 15.

Synthesis of TCR cDNA relied on 5'RACE template switching, a step that introduced a universal primer site along with unique molecular identifiers. cDNA synthesis was primed from both the TCR alpha and TCR beta constant segments. Library amplification used two PCR steps, and the second PCR step added sample barcodes and sequencing adapters. Sequencing of libraries was done on Illumina HiSeq 2500 (2x100 bp) or NovaSeq (2x150 bp). The published analysis was carried out like this. MIGEC handled demultiplexing of reads and collapsing into UMI consensus sequences, while MiXCR performed V(D)J alignment. Using edgeR on replicate PBMC samples, clonotypes were called vaccine-responding if FDR was below 0.01 and the log2 fold change was above 5 up to day 15. Bulk clonotypes were assigned CD4 or CD8 identity according to which sequenced CD4 or CD8 repertoire held them at higher abundance. TCRdb trimmed public reads at Q25 via fastp, called clones via MiXCR and kept in-frame beta chains. Every distinct CDR3 protein forms one entry, paired with its most common genes and DNA. The V and J calls and clone size come from TCRdb's table, not from the authors' own analysis. Here the sample has around 400,000 distinct CDR3 sequences; approximately 10% occur a single time. The ten largest clones take up roughly a sixth of the sample.

This specimen's treatment or condition label, per the study, means: live attenuated yellow fever vaccine strain. At each blood-draw timepoint, two biological replicates of bulk PBMCs were obtained. PBMCs were isolated from peripheral blood using a standard Ficoll-Paque protocol. RNA was extracted with TriZol from bulk PBMCs, CD4 and CD8 fractions, and dextramer-positive and dextramer-negative fractions. The CDR3 runs 13 residues from the cysteine to the phenylalanine. The read is trimmed to its CDR3 DNA, 39 bases read in frame from base 1. The germline V gene supplies CDR1 SGHRS and CDR2 YFSETQ. V sheds 1 base and J sheds 4 bases, leaving 8 bases between their ends.

The chain couples TRBV5-1 to TRBJ1-1; matching of 5 bases hints at TRBD1 as the D gene. The receptor was derived from a man aged 18 to 29 who received the YFV17D yellow fever vaccine. The specimen comprised PBMCs, sampled on the day of the first yellow fever vaccination. CDR3 protein: CASSLRGVTEAFF. The sequence in DNA is TGCGCCAGCAGCTTGAGGGGCGTCACTGAAGCTTTCTTT. Extended through the reference TRBV5-1 and TRBJ1-1 proteins, this CDR3 yields the full variable domain: KAGVTQTPRYLIKTRGQQVTLSCSPISGHRSVSWYQQTPGQGLQFLFEYFSETQRNKGNFPGRFSGRQFSNSRSEMNVSTLELGDSALYLCASSLRGVTEAFFGQGTRLTVV.